This T cell receptor (beta chain) is from a study of cytomegalovirus exposure and HLA in healthy donors. Study observations and caveats: There were some 150 TCR beta chains listed as cytomegalovirus-associated. Analyses of presence and absence presupposed an approximately uniform sequencing depth across donors. Follow-up analysis seemed to connect common viral pathogens with several of the most significant clusters identified.

On this clone itself: What it binds is unknown.

The CDR3 has 16 amino acids. Looked up from germline, CDR1 is MRHNA and CDR2 is SNTAGT. The trim removed 4 bases at V and 2 bases at J, leaving 2 bases unmatched. The primer mix had 60 Vbeta and 13 Jbeta primers. Method: immunoSEQ multiplex PCR; TCRdb's copy keeps in-frame clones and lacks some. Here the sample spans some 140,000 clones, about 83% being singletons. The clonotype was recovered from a woman in her twenties or thirties in good health and CMV-seronegative. The chain recombines TRBV6-4 with TRBJ2-1; 13 nucleotides match TRBD2. Sequencing input: PBMCs. CDR3 DNA: TGTGCCAGCAGTGCCACTAGCGGGAGGGCCTACAATGAGCAGTTCTTC. It yields the protein CASSATSGRAYNEQFF.